A single T cell receptor beta chain is shown here with its context. This sample was taken from a study of T cell changes during pregnancy in multiple sclerosis. Here immunoSEQ multiplex PCR was the method, and the copy in TCRdb shows in-frame clones only, minus some. This sample has about 83,000 clones, with about 90% found just once. Germline values: CDR1 SGHDN, CDR2 FVKESK. This CDR3 region has 18 residues. The J segment lost 1 base and the V segment lost 4 bases, leaving 14 bases of the junction unmatched. The sequencing here drew on PBMCs, taken in the first trimester of pregnancy. This chain joins TRBV14 and TRBJ2-5; 8 nucleotides match TRBD2. This TCR came from a female donor in good health, serving as a control in a pregnancy study. Some clones in this sample may be carry-over from other donors' samples. The CDR3 DNA reads as TGTGCCAGCAGCCTTCCCTCGGGGGGGGGCTTTGGCCAAGAGACCCAGTACTTC. The encoded protein is CASSLPSGGGFGQETQYF.